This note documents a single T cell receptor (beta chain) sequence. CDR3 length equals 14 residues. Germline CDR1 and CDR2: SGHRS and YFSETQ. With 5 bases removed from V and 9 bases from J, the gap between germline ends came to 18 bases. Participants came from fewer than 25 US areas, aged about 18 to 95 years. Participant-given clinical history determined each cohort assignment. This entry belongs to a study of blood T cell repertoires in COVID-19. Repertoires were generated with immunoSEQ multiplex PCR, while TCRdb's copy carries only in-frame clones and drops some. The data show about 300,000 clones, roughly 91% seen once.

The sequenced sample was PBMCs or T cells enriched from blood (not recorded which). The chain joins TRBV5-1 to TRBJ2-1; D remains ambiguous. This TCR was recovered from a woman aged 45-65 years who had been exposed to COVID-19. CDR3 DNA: TGCGCCAGCAGTCTTCCAAGCCGTGGTGGTGAGCAGTTCTTC. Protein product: CASSLPSRGGEQFF.